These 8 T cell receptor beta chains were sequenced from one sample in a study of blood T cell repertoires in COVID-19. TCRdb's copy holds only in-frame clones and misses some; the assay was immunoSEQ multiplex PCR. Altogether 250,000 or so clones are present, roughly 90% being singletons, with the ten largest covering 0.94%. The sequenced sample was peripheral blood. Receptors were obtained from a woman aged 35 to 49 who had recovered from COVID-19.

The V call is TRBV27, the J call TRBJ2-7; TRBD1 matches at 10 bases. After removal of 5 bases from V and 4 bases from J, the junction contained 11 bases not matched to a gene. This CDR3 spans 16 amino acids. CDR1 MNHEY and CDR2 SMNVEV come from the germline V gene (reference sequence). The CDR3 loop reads CASSPTPGQGIYEQYF. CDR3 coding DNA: TGTGCCAGCAGTCCCACTCCGGGACAGGGGATTTACGAGCAGTACTTC.

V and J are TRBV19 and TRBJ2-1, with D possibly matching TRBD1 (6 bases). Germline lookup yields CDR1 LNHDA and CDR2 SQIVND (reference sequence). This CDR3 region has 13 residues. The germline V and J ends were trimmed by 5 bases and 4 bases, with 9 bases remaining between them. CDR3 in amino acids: CASSPQGYNEQFF. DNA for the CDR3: TGTGCCAGTAGTCCACAGGGTTACAATGAGCAGTTCTTC.

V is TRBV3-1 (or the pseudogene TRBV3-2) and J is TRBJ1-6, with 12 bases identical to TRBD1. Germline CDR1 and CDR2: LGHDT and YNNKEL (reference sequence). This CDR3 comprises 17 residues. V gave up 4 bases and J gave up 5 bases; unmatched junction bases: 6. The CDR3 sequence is CASSLGTGGADNSPLHF. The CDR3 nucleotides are TGTGCCAGCAGCCTTGGGACAGGGGGCGCCGATAATTCACCCCTCCACTTT.

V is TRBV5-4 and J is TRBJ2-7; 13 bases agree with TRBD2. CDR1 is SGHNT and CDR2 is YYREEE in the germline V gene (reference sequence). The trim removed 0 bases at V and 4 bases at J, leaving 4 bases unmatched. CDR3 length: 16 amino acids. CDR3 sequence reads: CASSLGLAGGSYEQYF. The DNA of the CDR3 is TGTGCCAGCAGCTTGGGACTAGCGGGAGGATCATACGAGCAGTACTTC.

The CDR3 is CASSPRLESGAFF. CDR3 sequence (DNA): TGTGCCAGCAGCCCAAGGTTAGAGTCGGGAGCTTTCTTT. This rearrangement joins TRBV14 to TRBJ1-1; D remains ambiguous. The CDR3 covers 13 residues. Trimming cost V 4 bases and J 10 bases, with 16 bases left between them. From germline, CDR1 is SGHDN and CDR2 FVKESK.

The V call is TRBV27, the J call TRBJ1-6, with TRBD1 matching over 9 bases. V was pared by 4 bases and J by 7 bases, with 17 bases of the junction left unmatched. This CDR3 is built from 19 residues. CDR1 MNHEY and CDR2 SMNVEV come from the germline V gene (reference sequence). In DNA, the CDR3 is TGTGCCAGCAGTTCCACAGGGGGCGCAGGACGAGCAGCAAATTCACCCCTCCACTTT. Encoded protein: CASSSTGGAGRAANSPLHF.

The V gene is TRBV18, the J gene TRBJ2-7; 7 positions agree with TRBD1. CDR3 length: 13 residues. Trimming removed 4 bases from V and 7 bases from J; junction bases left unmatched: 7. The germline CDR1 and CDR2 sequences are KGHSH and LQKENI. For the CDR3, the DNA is TGTGCCAGCTCACGCGACAGGGCAGGAGAGCAGTACTTC. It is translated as CASSRDRAGEQYF. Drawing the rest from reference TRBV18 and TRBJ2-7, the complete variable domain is NAGVMQNPRHLVRRRGQEARLRCSPMKGHSHVYWYRQLPEEGLKFMVYLQKENIIDESGMPKERFSAEFPKEGPSILRIQQVVRGDSAAYFCASSRDRAGEQYFGPGTRLTVT.

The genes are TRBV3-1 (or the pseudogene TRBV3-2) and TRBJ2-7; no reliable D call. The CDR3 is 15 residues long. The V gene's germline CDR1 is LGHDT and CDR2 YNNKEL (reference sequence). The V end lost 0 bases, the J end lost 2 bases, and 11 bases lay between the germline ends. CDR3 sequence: CASSQDLGLAYEQYF. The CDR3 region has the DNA TGTGCCAGCAGCCAAGATTTGGGCCTGGCCTACGAGCAGTACTTC.